This entry concerns a single TCR beta chain. This sample was included in a study of T cell responses to AZD1222 COVID-19 vaccine. Clones were sequenced by immunoSEQ multiplex PCR, and TCRdb holds only the in-frame ones, with some missing. The sample has some 130,000 clones, 85% to 90% seen once. Trimming shortened V by 2 bases and J by 6 bases, and 11 bases separated the two germline ends. Germline V lookup: CDR1 MDHEN, CDR2 SYDVKM. The CDR3 runs 15 residues. The rearrangement uses TRBV28 and TRBJ1-6; D not resolved. Sequencing used peripheral blood, obtained on day 0 of AZD1222 vaccination. The TCR sequence derives from an adult in good health. This chain's CDR3 is CASSLGSVSNSPLHF. CDR3 in DNA: TGTGCCAGCAGTTTAGGGTCAGTCTCTAATTCACCCCTCCACTTT.